The clone carrying this T cell receptor beta chain was detected once. The data belong to a study of blood T cell repertoires in COVID-19. The CDR3 contains 17 residues. Trimming took off 4 bases at V and 0 bases at J, with 18 bases between the two ends. Germline V gene lookup returns CDR1 ENHRY and CDR2 SYGVKD. Per the original methods: Amplification from reference gene primers served as the basis for estimated nucleated cell counts. TCRdb's table, derived via immunoSEQ multiplex PCR, lists solely in-frame clones and lacks some. V, J and clone size were drawn from that table, and D and trimming were deduced from the DNA. The sample lists over 100,000 clones, approximately 84% occurring once.

The chain recombines TRBV10-3 with TRBJ2-5, with a possible D match to TRBD2 (5 bases). Sequencing was carried out using peripheral blood. The sequence came from a woman between 45 and 60 years old with acute or convalescent COVID-19. The CDR3 DNA reads TGTGCCATCAGTGGAGGGCAAGTCGGGTCGTACCAAGAGACCCAGTACTTC. It encodes CAISGGQVGSYQETQYF.